These T cell receptor beta chains were read from a single sample in a study of shared clonotypes between healthy human individuals. Generated by immunoSEQ multiplex PCR, the TCRdb table keeps only in-frame clones and is missing some. The profile shows approximately 2,000,000 clones, 92% of them singletons. Sequenced material: naive CD4+ T cells from PBMCs. The receptors shown here come from a man between 18 and 35 years old in good health. Some clones in this sample may be carry-over from other donors' samples. CDR3s include the opening cysteine and the closing phenylalanine or tryptophan.

CDR3 | J | length | V
CASSGYGGGYTF | TRBJ1-2 | 12 | TRBV7-8
CASSISDSYEQYF | - | 13 | TRBV18
CASSPLQNTEAFF | TRBJ1-1 | 13 | TRBV7-8
CASSERTGSTDTQYF | TRBJ2-3 | 15 | TRBV6-1
CASSLKSHEYF | TRBJ2-3 | 11 | TRBV11-2
CSVGRDTDTQYF | TRBJ2-3 | 12 | TRBV29-1
CASSFPNGGYDEQFF | TRBJ2-1 | 15 | TRBV5-6
CASRLAGGVGEQFF | TRBJ2-1 | 14 | TRBV19
CASRSGTGRTEAFF | TRBJ1-1 | 14 | TRBV6-5
CASSRTTGGLQETQYF | TRBJ2-5 | 16 | TRBV5-4
CASSLRTGRGLGYTF | TRBJ1-2 | 15 | TRBV27
CASSLRLEASPRLKETQYF | TRBJ2-5 | 19 | TRBV7-6
CASSESVPYEQYF | TRBJ2-7 | 13 | TRBV25-1
CASSESAARGYEQYF | TRBJ2-7 | 15 | TRBV2
CASSLIPTDPDNAYEQYF | TRBJ2-7 | 18 | TRBV7-2
CASSQEGQTDTQYF | TRBJ2-3 | 14 | TRBV4-2
CASRSQYGRTITDTQYF | TRBJ2-3 | 17 | TRBV5-1
CASSLDFTDTQYF | TRBJ2-3 | 13 | TRBV7-2
CASSLGSVEETQYF | TRBJ2-5 | 14 | TRBV5-1
CASSRLRGGTTEHEQFF | TRBJ2-1 | 17 | TRBV5-4
CASSSAGPDYGYTF | TRBJ1-2 | 14 | TRBV28
CASKGQGSSEGYTF | TRBJ1-2 | 14 | TRBV9
CASSSQGFRETQYF | TRBJ2-5 | 14 | TRBV7-9
CASSLSNSNQPQHF | TRBJ1-5 | 14 | TRBV18
CASSVFGVPYGYTF | TRBJ1-2 | 14 | TRBV6-1
CASSLILPGRNTEAFF | TRBJ1-1 | 16 | TRBV27